This TCR beta chain was profiled in a study of radiotherapy plus CTLA-4 blockade in lung cancer. Study-wide context: For 15% to 20% of patients, objective responses occurred, and about 30% had disease control.

On this clone: What it binds is not known.

Focal radiation was given together with CTLA-4 blockade (ipilimumab) to patients with chemo-refractory metastatic non-small-cell lung cancer. Findings and caveats of the study: Clones derived from tumor TCRs expanded in blood after radiotherapy plus ipilimumab. Early blood T cell clone dynamics reportedly forecast response best, with interferon-beta.

Germline V gene sequence: CDR1 SGHTS, CDR2 YDEGEE. The CDR3 contains 15 residues. J gave up 3 bases and V 0 bases, and 4 bases lay outside the gene matches. TCRdb's table, derived via immunoSEQ multiplex PCR, lists solely in-frame clones and lacks some. The table records about 19,000 clones, around 88% of them present only once. The material was peripheral blood, obtained from a patient treated with radiotherapy plus ipilimumab. The V and J genes are TRBV5-8 and TRBJ2-3; 7 bases line up with TRBD1. The clonotype originates from a human donor with non-small cell lung cancer whose response to radiotherapy plus ipilimumab could not be evaluated. The CDR3 sequence is CASSLGQGMTDTQYF. The CDR3 DNA follows: TGTGCCAGCAGCTTGGGACAGGGAATGACAGATACGCAGTATTTT.